A selection of T cell receptor beta chains follows, all from one sample in a study of T cell responses to AZD1222 COVID-19 vaccine. The data were produced by immunoSEQ multiplex PCR, yet TCRdb's version contains in-frame clones alone and is incomplete. The sample carries 90,000 to 150,000 clones, 70% to 85% recorded once. The sample consisted of peripheral blood, taken on day 0 of AZD1222 vaccination. The receptor source for this set is an adult in good health. Each CDR3 is given with its conserved first and last residue. Fields, in order: D gene, J gene, V gene, CDR3 protein. A D gene is named only where the DNA matches it firmly.

TRBD2	TRBJ2-7	TRBV5-1	CASSLAGSGGQYEQYF
.	TRBJ1-2	TRBV18	CASSPSMGGGFYTF
TRBD1	TRBJ1-2	TRBV12-3/TRBV12-4	CASRHGQGGGYTF
TRBD1	TRBJ2-1	TRBV29-1	CSVEDGSRGPPYNEQFF
.	TRBJ2-2	TRBV6-4	CASGTSNTGELFF
.	TRBJ2-7	TRBV7-8	CASSPSYKPYEQYF
TRBD1	TRBJ1-1	TRBV7-2	CASSDRTGYTEAFF
.	TRBJ1-1	TRBV3-1/TRBV3-2	CASSQVTDLKEDTEAFF
.	TRBJ1-6	TRBV4-2	CASSQNGAYNSPLHF
.	TRBJ1-2	TRBV6-5	CASRKPGTYGYTF
TRBD1	TRBJ2-5	TRBV10-3	CAISPHIPGGQETQYF
.	TRBJ2-2	TRBV12-3/TRBV12-4	CASSLRGTGELFF
.	TRBJ2-1	TRBV20-1	CSASGTTSSYNEQFF
TRBD1	TRBJ1-1	TRBV5-1	CASSPEPGQALRYTEAFF
TRBD2	TRBJ2-3	TRBV6-1	CASSEALAGGTDTQYF
.	TRBJ1-2	TRBV20-1	CSAIAGYGYTF
.	TRBJ2-7	TRBV14	CASSQDPLKAGEQYF
.	TRBJ2-3	TRBV20-1	CSAVPTDTQYF
TRBD1	TRBJ2-7	TRBV11-3	CASEGQAYEQYF
TRBD2	TRBJ2-7	TRBV27	CASSPGTSGGKEQYF
TRBD1	TRBJ1-2	TRBV7-2	CASSSRDSLGYTF
TRBD1	TRBJ1-5	TRBV19	CASSGPGQGMQPQHF
.	TRBJ2-4	TRBV28	CASSLGPPGSKNIQYF
.	TRBJ2-1	TRBV19	CASSPMGGRGEQFF
.	TRBJ1-4	TRBV4-3	CASSQGQRNEKLFF
TRBD1	TRBJ2-7	TRBV28	CASSPTGALSYEQYF
.	TRBJ2-1	TRBV5-1	CASRDSPPGNEQFF
.	TRBJ1-5	TRBV28	CASSLGSASPNQPQHF
.	TRBJ1-2	TRBV19	CASSISMGQFYGYTF
.	TRBJ1-1	TRBV12-3/TRBV12-4	CASSLPGTEAFF
.	TRBJ2-1	TRBV24-1	CATAAVEYNEQFF
.	TRBJ1-1	TRBV19	CASSRAGETEAFF
.	TRBJ1-2	TRBV6-4	CASSEGWGSNYGYTF
.	TRBJ2-7	TRBV18	CASSPPRGEQYF
TRBD1	TRBJ2-1	TRBV25-1	CASSAGQRFHNEQFF
.	TRBJ1-1	TRBV7-8	CASSLRLDTEAFF
TRBD1	TRBJ2-3	TRBV3-1/TRBV3-2	CASSPGLAGGLETDTQYF
.	TRBJ1-1	TRBV25-1	CASSSLRMNTEAFF
.	TRBJ2-7	TRBV29-1	CSVENRDYEQYF
.	TRBJ2-2	TRBV11-2	CASSLVSLNTGELFF